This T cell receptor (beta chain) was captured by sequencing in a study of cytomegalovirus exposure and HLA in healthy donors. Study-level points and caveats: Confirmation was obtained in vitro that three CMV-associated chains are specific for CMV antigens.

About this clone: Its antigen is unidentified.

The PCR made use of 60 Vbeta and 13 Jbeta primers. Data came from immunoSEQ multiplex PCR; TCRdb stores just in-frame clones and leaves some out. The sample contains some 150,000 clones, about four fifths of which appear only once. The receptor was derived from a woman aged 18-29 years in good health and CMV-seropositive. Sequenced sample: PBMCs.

CDR3 sequence reads: CASSLDARTTTNEKLFF. The CDR3 region has the DNA TGTGCCAGCAGCCTAGACGCCCGGACAACGACTAATGAAAAACTGTTTTTT. This chain connects TRBV7-8 to TRBJ1-4; D is perhaps TRBD1 (5 bases). This CDR3 is 17 amino acids long. The germline V gene has CDR1 SGHVS and CDR2 FQNEAQ. V shed 5 bases and J shed 2 bases, with 18 bases lying between them.